These 28 T cell receptor beta chains were all obtained from the same sample, sequenced in a study of control samples from healthy donors and cancer patients. Method: immunoSEQ multiplex PCR; TCRdb's copy keeps in-frame clones and lacks some. The sample yields 120,000 to 150,000 clones, 89% seen once. The sample consisted of blood. The receptors come from a man younger than 45 in good health.

This clone was observed a few times. V usage is TRBV7-3 and J usage is TRBJ2-3; 8 nucleotides line up with TRBD2. Germline V gene lookup returns CDR1 SGHTA and CDR2 FQGTGA. V lost 5 bases to trimming and J lost 4 bases; unmatched junction nucleotides: 8. The CDR3 sequence is 15 residues long. The CDR3 bases are TGTGCCAGCAGCCGCGGGGGGCCAAGCGCAGATACGCAGTATTTT. Its protein product is CASSRGGPSADTQYF.

This clone has only one observation. The chain uses TRBV27 and TRBJ1-6, with D hard to call. With 0 bases removed from V and 10 bases from J, the gap between germline ends came to 16 bases. The CDR3 has 16 residues. Per germline, CDR1 MNHEY and CDR2 SMNVEV (reference sequence). CDR3 in amino acids: CASSLSRTGGGSPLHF. The CDR3 DNA is TGTGCCAGCAGTTTATCAAGGACCGGAGGAGGCTCACCCCTCCACTTT.

This clone was seen more than once but under ten times. The CDR3 reads CASSDRQVPKVLHGAFF. The CDR3 DNA sequence: TGTGCCAGCAGTGATAGACAGGTCCCAAAAGTCCTTCACGGGGCTTTCTTT. The chain joins TRBV6-1 to TRBJ1-1, with D maybe TRBD1 (6 bases). Trimming removed 3 bases at V and 11 bases at J, with 28 bases between. Germline V gives CDR1 MNHNS, CDR2 SASEGT. This CDR3 is 17 amino acids long.

CDR3 in amino acids: CASSEARAVWAFF. DNA for the CDR3: TGTGCCAGCAGTGAAGCGCGGGCGGTTTGGGCTTTCTTT. The chain employs TRBV6-1 and TRBJ1-1; no reliable D call. Trimming took off 0 bases at V and 11 bases at J, with 13 bases between the two ends. Germline CDR1 reads MNHNS; CDR2 reads SASEGT. The CDR3 totals 13 residues.

The rearrangement joins TRBV7-9 to TRBJ2-1; D uncertain. V was cut by 2 bases and J by 8 bases, with 16 bases left in between. Per germline, CDR1 SEHNR and CDR2 FQNEAQ (reference sequence). The CDR3 sequence is 15 residues long. CDR3 coding DNA: TGTGCCAGCAGCTTATTTGGCCTCCCCCGAGATGAGCAGTTCTTC. Translated: CASSLFGLPRDEQFF.

The rearrangement links TRBV5-1 to TRBJ2-7; D not certain. Trimming left V 0 bases short and J 7 bases short, with 5 bases between. The germline V gene encodes CDR1 SGHRS and CDR2 YFSETQ. The CDR3 contains 11 residues. The CDR3 loop reads CASSLAQEQYF. As DNA, the CDR3 is TGCGCCAGCAGCTTGGCACAGGAGCAGTACTTC.

This clone was picked up one time. The V gene is TRBV19, the J gene TRBJ1-5; tentative D call: TRBD1 (6 bases). V lost 5 bases, J lost 8 bases, and 25 bases lay in between. Germline CDR1 LNHDA, CDR2 SQIVND (reference sequence). CDR3 size: 17 residues. CDR3 region: CASSPQAGVGGREPQHF. The CDR3 DNA sequence: TGTGCCAGTAGTCCCCAGGCAGGGGTTGGGGGGAGAGAGCCCCAGCATTTT.

This clone has more than one count but fewer than ten. The chain recombines TRBV4-3 with TRBJ1-6; 7 nucleotides agree with TRBD1. Germline assignment: CDR1 LGHNA and CDR2 YSLEER. CDR3 size: 14 residues. J was trimmed by 9 bases and V by 6 bases; bases with no gene match: 8. DNA of the CDR3: TGCGCCAGCAGACCCGACAGGGCGGGTTCACCCCTCCACTTT. Its translation is CASRPDRAGSPLHF.

This chain links TRBV24-1 with TRBJ1-1; 11 nucleotides line up with TRBD1. Losses at the gene ends were 4 bases for V and 6 bases for J; bases not matched to a gene: 6. This CDR3 comprises 15 residues. The germline V gene encodes CDR1 KGHDR and CDR2 SFDVKD. In DNA, the CDR3 is TGTGCCACCAGTGAGGGGACAGGGGGTAGTCCTGAAGCTTTCTTT. As protein: CATSEGTGGSPEAFF.

The chain joins TRBV7-2 to TRBJ2-3; D is perhaps TRBD1 (6 bases). This CDR3 has 15 amino acids. V gave up 1 base and J gave up 5 bases, with 13 bases separating them. The germline V gene has CDR1 SGHTA and CDR2 FQGNSA. The CDR3 nucleotides are TGTGCCAGCAGCTTAGGGGGGCGCAAGATAGATACGCAGTATTTT. This encodes CASSLGGRKIDTQYF.

About this clone: The sample holds other DNA sequences that translate to the same CDR3. The chain couples TRBV7-9 to TRBJ1-1; 8 bases are a match to TRBD1. Trimming removed 4 bases from V and 1 base from J; junction bases left unmatched: 2. Per germline, CDR1 SEHNR and CDR2 FQNEAQ (reference sequence). The CDR3 sequence is 14 residues long. The CDR3 is CASSYTGGNTEAFF. Written as DNA, the CDR3 is TGTGCCAGCAGCTACACAGGGGGGAACACTGAAGCTTTCTTT.

The genes are TRBV30 and TRBJ1-6; D may be TRBD1 (6 bases). V was cut by 0 bases and J by 6 bases, with 12 bases left in between. CDR1 is GTSNPN and CDR2 is SVGIG in the germline V gene (reference sequence). There are 15 residues in the CDR3. The CDR3 bases are TGTGCCTGGAGTGTAGGGGGGTTGGGTAATTCACCCCTCCACTTT. This codes for CAWSVGGLGNSPLHF.

The chain carries TRBV6-5 and TRBJ1-1; 8 bases agree with TRBD1. The germline V gene has CDR1 MNHEY and CDR2 SVGAGI. Germline trimming cut 6 bases from V and 6 bases from J; bases unmatched to any gene: 12. The CDR3 has 15 amino acids. CDR3 nucleotides: TGTGCCAGCAGCCAAACGACAGGGGCGAGGGCTGAAGCTTTCTTT. Residues: CASSQTTGARAEAFF.

The rearrangement joins TRBV15 to TRBJ1-1; D call uncertain. The CDR3 runs to 13 residues. Per germline, CDR1 LNHNV and CDR2 YYDKDF (reference sequence). V lost 3 bases and J lost 0, with 5 bases in between. This chain's CDR3 is CATSSSLNTEAFF. For the CDR3, the DNA is TGTGCCACCAGCAGTTCCTTGAACACTGAAGCTTTCTTT.

The rearrangement uses TRBV29-1 and TRBJ2-3; D remains unclear. The CDR3 has 13 residues. V was trimmed by 1 base and J by 8 bases, leaving 13 bases between them. CDR1 is SQVTM, CDR2 ANQGSEA, per germline. CDR3 in DNA: TGCAGCGTTGAAGGGGTGGGGTTAGGTACGCAGTATTTT. Its translation: CSVEGVGLGTQYF.

V usage is TRBV27 and J usage is TRBJ1-4; D is undetermined. Trimming cost V 5 bases and J 6 bases, with 16 bases left between them. CDR1 MNHEY and CDR2 SMNVEV come from the germline V gene (reference sequence). CDR3 length: 15 amino acids. The CDR3 spells CASSIKGWRYEKLFF. The CDR3 coding sequence is TGTGCCAGCAGTATCAAAGGGTGGCGGTATGAAAAACTGTTTTTT.

A few counts support this clone. This chain links TRBV12-3 or TRBV12-4 with TRBJ1-2; TRBD1 is a possible D gene (5 bases). The CDR3 is made up of 13 amino acids. V was clipped by 6 bases and J by 4 bases, with 12 bases between them. The CDR3 nucleotides are TGTGCCAGCAGCCAGGGCCCCACCTATGGCTACACCTTC. It specifies CASSQGPTYGYTF.

With respect to this clone: The sample has other DNA sequences that encode this CDR3 too. The gene calls are TRBV11-2 and TRBJ2-7, with D perhaps TRBD1 (5 bases). Trimming cost V 6 bases and J 3 bases, with 12 bases left between them. The CDR3 is made up of 13 amino acids. Germline CDR1 is SGHAT and CDR2 is FQNNGV. Written as DNA, the CDR3 is TGTGCCAGCAGTCTCGACAGCAGCTACGAGCAGTACTTC. Amino acid sequence: CASSLDSSYEQYF.

The chain has TRBV19 and TRBJ1-3; D remains unclear. V lost 3 bases and J 1 base, leaving 7 bases between the germline ends. This CDR3 is 14 amino acids long. Per the germline V gene, CDR1 is LNHDA and CDR2 is SQIVND (reference sequence). CDR3 bases: TGTGCCAGTAGTATGGAGCTTTCTGGAAACACCATATATTTT. Encoded protein: CASSMELSGNTIYF.

The chain couples TRBV29-1 to TRBJ1-4; no reliable D call. Germline CDR1 and CDR2: SQVTM and ANQGSEA. The V end was cut by 8 bases, the J end by 8 bases, with 12 bases between. This CDR3 region has 11 residues. The CDR3 sequence is CSTRRGEKLFF. In DNA form, the CDR3 reads TGCAGCACTCGCCGAGGCGAAAAACTGTTTTTT.

Only one count was recorded for this clone. CDR3 region: CATSRDPGADTQYF. The DNA for the CDR3 is TGTGCCACCAGCAGAGATCCGGGGGCGGATACGCAGTATTTT. The rearrangement uses TRBV15 and TRBJ2-3; D might be TRBD1 or TRBD2, each matching 6 bases. The CDR3 is made up of 14 amino acids. The ends were cut back, 0 bases at V and 6 bases at J, with 10 bases in the middle. In germline, CDR1 is LNHNV, CDR2 YYDKDF (reference sequence).

This chain links TRBV19 with TRBJ1-1; D ambiguous. Looked up from germline, CDR1 is LNHDA and CDR2 is SQIVND (reference sequence). This CDR3 region has 14 residues. V was pared by 4 bases and J by 1 base, with 10 bases between. CDR3 amino acids: CASSSSRENTEAFF. The CDR3, as DNA: TGTGCCAGTAGTAGCTCTAGGGAGAACACTGAAGCTTTCTTT.

This clone showed up just once. DNA for the CDR3: TGTGCCAGCAGCTTAGGGGCCTCTCCCCTAACCTTAGGTACGCAGTATTTT. It yields the protein CASSLGASPLTLGTQYF. The rearrangement uses TRBV7-9 and TRBJ2-3; D is undetermined. V was cut by 1 base and J by 8 bases, with 22 bases left in between. Per the germline V gene, CDR1 is SEHNR and CDR2 is FQNEAQ (reference sequence). CDR3 length: 17 amino acids.

This chain's CDR3 is CASSDGGRGRPEAFF. The CDR3 DNA is TGTGCCAGCAGCGACGGGGGCAGGGGGCGACCTGAAGCTTTCTTT. V is TRBV5-4 and J is TRBJ1-1; 8 bases line up with TRBD1. V shed 4 bases, J shed 6 bases, and the junction held 11 bases outside the gene matches. CDR3 length equals 15 residues. Germline V gene sequence: CDR1 SGHNT, CDR2 YYREEE (reference sequence).

The V gene is TRBV9, the J gene TRBJ2-7; D may be TRBD2 (6 bases). The CDR3 consists of 14 residues. Germline lookup yields CDR1 SGDLS and CDR2 YYNGEE. The V end lost 3 bases, the J end lost 5 bases, and 15 bases lay between the germline ends. Written as DNA, the CDR3 is TGTGCCAGCAGCGGGCTCGGACTAAGACACGAGCAGTACTTC. This gives the protein CASSGLGLRHEQYF.

The V gene is TRBV28, the J gene TRBJ1-4; no firm D call. The length of the CDR3 is 15 residues. The germline gives CDR1 MDHEN, CDR2 SYDVKM. The V end lost 4 bases, the J end lost 7 bases, and 16 bases lay between the germline ends. As DNA, the CDR3 is TGTGCCAGCAGTTCCCCACGGGGAAACGGTGAAAAACTGTTTTTT. Protein product: CASSSPRGNGEKLFF.

The chain combines TRBV19 with TRBJ1-5; D remains unclear. V lost 4 bases, J lost 1 base, and 11 bases lay in between. The length of the CDR3 is 15 residues. Per the germline V gene, CDR1 is LNHDA and CDR2 is SQIVND (reference sequence). The CDR3 region is CASSTQTQSNQPQHF. CDR3 in DNA: TGTGCCAGTAGTACCCAGACACAGAGCAATCAGCCCCAGCATTTT.

CDR3 in DNA: TGTGCCAGTAGTATTGCAGTCCGCGGAACTGAAGCTTTCTTT. Protein product: CASSIAVRGTEAFF. The gene calls are TRBV19 and TRBJ1-1; D is undetermined. CDR1 LNHDA and CDR2 SQIVND come from the germline V gene (reference sequence). CDR3 size: 14 residues. V dropped 3 bases and J dropped 5 bases, with 13 bases sitting between them.